This entry lists 26 T cell receptor beta chains sequenced from one sample in a study of OX40 agonist ivuxolimab in advanced cancers. The library was made by the immunoSEQ multiplex PCR assay. TCRdb stores this immuneACCESS table with in-frame sequences only. Part of the clones is absent; in the studies checked, under half of the shortfall reflects unresolved V genes, and no reason is known for the rest. The sample records approximately 75,000 clones, around 80% of which are singletons. About 5.7% of the sample belongs to the ten largest clones. The sequenced sample was CD4+ or CD8+ T cells sorted from blood, obtained in a trial of the OX40 agonist ivuxolimab. The receptors were sampled from an adult with an advanced solid tumor such as melanoma, head and neck, liver or kidney cancer.

This chain connects TRBV19 to TRBJ1-4, with 7 bases fitting TRBD1. Germline assignment: CDR1 LNHDA and CDR2 SQIVND (reference sequence). The CDR3 contains 13 residues. The trim removed 8 bases at V and 6 bases at J, leaving 6 bases unmatched. The CDR3 loop is CASSGGFDEKLFF. CDR3 nucleotides: TGTGCCAGTTCAGGGGGATTCGATGAAAAACTGTTTTTT.

The gene calls are TRBV5-6 and TRBJ2-1, with 8 bases matching TRBD2. V shed 3 bases and J 10 bases; nucleotides not matched to a gene: 18. CDR1 and CDR2 (germline): SGHDT, YYEEEE. CDR3 length equals 17 residues. The CDR3 is CASSSIFLREALGEQFF. For the CDR3, the DNA is TGTGCCAGCAGCTCCATCTTCTTGCGGGAGGCTCTGGGGGAGCAGTTCTTC.

Only a few counts were recorded for this clone. V is TRBV10-3 and J is TRBJ2-3; D gene ambiguous. The CDR3 is 13 residues long. Between the trimmed V and J ends, which lost 5 bases and 2 bases, there was a span of 8 bases. In germline, CDR1 is ENHRY, CDR2 SYGVKD. This chain's CDR3 is CAISPRLTDTQYF. DNA for the CDR3: TGTGCCATCAGTCCCCGCCTCACAGATACGCAGTATTTT.

Concerning this clone: An end of the junction does not agree with germline; a read error may underlie this. The chain combines TRBV5-5 with TRBJ1-1; no clear D. Germline V CDR1 and CDR2: SGHKS, YYEKEE (reference sequence). CDR3 size: 11 residues. The CDR3 DNA reads TGTGCCAGCATCTTGAACACTGAAGCTTTCTTT. As protein: CASILNTEAFF.

This clone was found a few times. The V gene is TRBV5-1, the J gene TRBJ2-5; 10 positions agree with TRBD2. Germline CDR1 is SGHRS and CDR2 is YFSETQ. CDR3 length: 18 residues. J lost 5 bases, V lost 0 bases, and 13 bases had no gene match. This chain's CDR3 is CASSLVLAGGPFGETQYF. The CDR3 DNA reads as TGCGCCAGCAGCTTGGTTTTAGCGGGGGGTCCTTTTGGGGAGACCCAGTACTTC. The full variable domain, its missing parts supplied by reference TRBV5-1 and TRBJ2-5, is KAGVTQTPRYLIKTRGQQVTLSCSPISGHRSVSWYQQTPGQGLQFLFEYFSETQRNKGNFPGRFSGRQFSNSRSEMNVSTLELGDSALYLCASSLVLAGGPFGETQYFGPGTRLLVL.

The rearrangement links TRBV2 to TRBJ1-5; D not certain. The CDR3 sequence is 14 residues long. Germline V lookup: CDR1 SNHLY, CDR2 FYNNEI. Trimming left V 3 bases short and J 4 bases short, with 10 bases between. This CDR3 reads CASSDNLGNQPQHF. The CDR3 DNA sequence: TGTGCCAGCAGTGACAACCTTGGGAATCAGCCCCAGCATTTT. Full variable domain (remainder filled in from reference TRBV2 and TRBJ1-5): EPEVTQTPSHQVTQMGQEVILRCVPISNHLYFYWYRQILGQKVEFLVSFYNNEISEKSEIFDDQFSVERPDGSNFTLKIRSTKLEDSAMYFCASSDNLGNQPQHFGDGTRLSIL.

This clone has only a few counts. V and J are TRBV10-1 and TRBJ2-3; D is possibly TRBD1 (5 bases). This CDR3 comprises 14 residues. V shed 3 bases and J shed 4 bases, with 11 bases lying between them. Germline CDR1 WNHNN, CDR2 SYGVQD (reference sequence). The CDR3 loop reads CASSDSGWADTQYF. CDR3 nucleotides: TGCGCCAGCAGTGACTCAGGGTGGGCAGATACGCAGTATTTT.

The chain has TRBV14 and TRBJ1-1; D call uncertain. With 5 bases removed from V and 5 bases from J, the gap between germline ends came to 18 bases. The CDR3 is 15 residues long. Germline values: CDR1 SGHDN, CDR2 FVKESK. CDR3 sequence reads: CASSKPPGRATEAFF. CDR3 coding DNA: TGTGCCAGCAGCAAACCGCCTGGGAGAGCGACTGAAGCTTTCTTT.

The chain uses TRBV5-5 and TRBJ2-3, with 8 bases aligning to TRBD2. J lost 0 bases, V lost 2 bases, and 5 bases had no gene match. The CDR3 spans 16 residues. Germline CDR1 and CDR2: SGHKS and YYEKEE (reference sequence). CDR3 sequence: CASSFLAGPSTDTQYF. Here the CDR3 DNA reads TGTGCCAGCAGCTTCCTAGCGGGTCCCAGCACAGATACGCAGTATTTT.

The V and J genes are TRBV2 and TRBJ1-2, with D uncertain. CDR3 size: 14 residues. The ends were cut back, 5 bases at V and 4 bases at J, with 14 bases in the middle. CDR1 is SNHLY, CDR2 FYNNEI, per germline. The CDR3 nucleotides read TGTGCCAGCAGTATACCGACAAACCCCTATGGCTACACCTTC. Its translation is CASSIPTNPYGYTF.

CDR3 loop: CASSLDSANYGYTF. CDR3 DNA sequence: TGCGCCAGCAGCTTGGACTCCGCTAACTATGGCTACACCTTC. The chain combines TRBV5-1 with TRBJ1-2; D unresolved. Germline CDR1 SGHRS, CDR2 YFSETQ. The CDR3 is 14 residues long. The germline V and J ends were trimmed by 0 bases and 0 bases, with 6 bases remaining between them.

The DNA of the CDR3 is TGTGCCAGCAGCTTAGACGGCGGGTATCGCAATGAGCAGTTCTTC. Translation gives CASSLDGGYRNEQFF. The chain joins TRBV11-3 to TRBJ2-1; weak D call: TRBD2 (5 bases). Germline values: CDR1 SGHNT, CDR2 YENEEA. This CDR3 has 15 residues. Trimming removed 0 bases at V and 6 bases at J, with 12 bases between.

This chain links TRBV7-8 with TRBJ2-7; TRBD2 is a possible D gene (5 bases). This CDR3 spans 15 amino acids. V lost 2 bases, J lost 1 base, and 12 bases lay in between. From germline, CDR1 is SGHVS and CDR2 FQNEAQ. CDR3 in amino acids: CASSLKDWGSYEQYF. The CDR3 nucleotides are TGTGCCAGCAGCTTAAAGGACTGGGGTTCCTACGAGCAGTACTTC.

J is TRBJ2-2 and V is TRBV5-1, with TRBD1 matching 10 bases. Germline loops: CDR1 SGHRS, CDR2 YFSETQ. This CDR3 has 14 residues. V gave up 8 bases and J gave up 0 bases; unmatched junction bases: 1. CDR3 DNA sequence: TGCGCCAGTGGACAGGGGGCGAACACCGGGGAGCTGTTTTTT. This encodes CASGQGANTGELFF.

This clone was observed a handful of times. The V call is TRBV11-2, the J call TRBJ2-7; 7 nucleotides match TRBD2. V trimming: 4 bases; J trimming: 3 bases; junction bases outside the gene matches: 9. This CDR3 contains 15 residues. Germline V CDR1 and CDR2: SGHAT, FQNNGV. The CDR3 here is CASSSIRDYHYEQYF. As DNA, the CDR3 is TGTGCCAGCAGCTCTATCCGGGACTACCACTACGAGCAGTACTTC. The complete variable domain, with remaining parts taken from reference TRBV11-2 and TRBJ2-7, reads EAGVAQSPRYKIIEKRQSVAFWCNPISGHATLYWYQQILGQGPKLLIQFQNNGVVDDSQLPKDRFSAERLKGVDSTLKIQPAKLEDSAVYLCASSSIRDYHYEQYFGPGTRLTVT.

The rearrangement uses TRBV19 and TRBJ1-2; no reliable D call. The CDR3 has 14 amino acids. The V and J ends lost 9 bases and 5 bases respectively, with 19 bases between them. Germline CDR1 LNHDA, CDR2 SQIVND (reference sequence). The CDR3 protein is CASDSDGGGYGYTF. In DNA form, the CDR3 reads TGTGCCAGCGACTCCGACGGCGGCGGTTATGGCTACACCTTC.

This clone was counted once. V gene TRBV11-2 combines with J gene TRBJ2-7, with 8 nucleotides matching TRBD2. Germline CDR1 reads SGHAT; CDR2 reads FQNNGV. The CDR3 length is 14 residues. The trim removed 6 bases at V and 6 bases at J, leaving 10 bases unmatched. The CDR3 DNA follows: TGTGCCAGCAGTTTTCGGGGGGGGCGAGGCGAGCAGTACTTC. It translates to CASSFRGGRGEQYF.

Written as DNA, the CDR3 is TGTGCCAGCAGCTCGACGGCGAGGAACACTGAAGCTTTCTTT. Protein product: CASSSTARNTEAFF. The chain links TRBV7-9 to TRBJ1-1; D call uncertain. Trimming took 4 bases from V and 1 from J, leaving 10 bases between them. The CDR3 loop spans 14 amino acids. Germline loops: CDR1 SEHNR, CDR2 FQNEAQ (reference sequence).

This chain joins TRBV2 and TRBJ1-1; 8 bases are a match to TRBD1. The CDR3 covers 15 residues. Trimming cost V 6 bases and J 5 bases; bases outside gene matches: 11. CDR1 is SNHLY, CDR2 FYNNEI, per germline. CDR3 DNA sequence: TGTGCCAGCAGAGATTACAGGGGGGGAGGGACTGAAGCTTTCTTT. This sequence encodes CASRDYRGGGTEAFF.

The CDR3 is CASSSTHSGNTIYF. The CDR3 DNA reads TGCGCCAGCAGCTCGACACACTCTGGAAACACCATATATTTT. The genes are TRBV5-1 and TRBJ1-3; D is unclear. V shed 3 bases and J shed 0 bases, with 7 bases lying between them. The CDR3 is made up of 14 amino acids. Germline CDR1 and CDR2: SGHRS and YFSETQ. Variable domain in full (rest from reference TRBV5-1 and TRBJ1-3): KAGVTQTPRYLIKTRGQQVTLSCSPISGHRSVSWYQQTPGQGLQFLFEYFSETQRNKGNFPGRFSGRQFSNSRSEMNVSTLELGDSALYLCASSSTHSGNTIYFGEGSWLTVV.

The V gene is TRBV28, the J gene TRBJ2-7; D uncertain. There are 13 residues in the CDR3. Germline V lookup: CDR1 MDHEN, CDR2 SYDVKM. Trimming cost V 7 bases and J 0 bases, with 10 bases left between them. DNA for the CDR3: TGTGCCAGCACCTGGAGCTACTCCTACGAGCAGTACTTC. This sequence encodes CASTWSYSYEQYF.

This clone was seen more than once but under ten times. The J gene is TRBJ2-3, the V gene TRBV19; 7 bases fit TRBD2. Germline values: CDR1 LNHDA, CDR2 SQIVND (reference sequence). CDR3 length equals 15 residues. With V trimmed by 5 bases and J by 2 bases, 7 bases remained unmatched. CDR3 bases: TGTGCCAGTAGTCCGGCCGGGACTAACACAGATACGCAGTATTTT. Its protein is CASSPAGTNTDTQYF.

The chain has TRBV30 and TRBJ1-2; D gene ambiguous. V was cut by 2 bases and J by 0 bases, with 10 bases left in between. Germline CDR1 reads GTSNPN; CDR2 reads SVGIG (reference sequence). The CDR3 has 14 residues. The DNA for the CDR3 is TGTGCCTGGAGTCAGTACAGAACTAACTATGGCTACACCTTC. Translated, it gives CAWSQYRTNYGYTF.

The chain employs TRBV7-9 and TRBJ2-2; 7 bases line up with TRBD2. The CDR3 runs to 19 residues. Germline CDR1 SEHNR, CDR2 FQNEAQ (reference sequence). Trimming took 4 bases from V and 3 from J; bases not matched to a gene: 17. CDR3 in amino acids: CASSSPGWGGRSDTGELFF. The DNA of the CDR3 is TGTGCCAGCAGCTCCCCGGGATGGGGCGGGAGATCGGACACCGGGGAGCTGTTTTTT.

This chain joins TRBV7-2 and TRBJ1-5; D remains unclear. Between the trimmed V and J ends, which lost 1 base and 7 bases, there was a span of 5 bases. The germline CDR1 and CDR2 sequences are SGHTA and FQGNSA. This CDR3 is built from 12 residues. The CDR3 region is CASSLVGQPQHF. Here the CDR3 DNA reads TGTGCCAGCAGCTTAGTCGGCCAGCCCCAGCATTTT.

The chain is built from TRBV2 and TRBJ1-1; TRBD1 might be the D (6 bases). Germline CDR1 and CDR2: SNHLY and FYNNEI. CDR3 length: 12 residues. Trimming removed 3 bases at V and 11 bases at J, with 13 bases between. CDR3 residues: CASSEAGERAFF. The CDR3 DNA follows: TGTGCCAGCAGTGAGGCAGGGGAAAGGGCTTTCTTT.